The present T cell receptor beta chain was sequenced within a study of blood T cell repertoires in COVID-19. The germline V gene has CDR1 MDHEN and CDR2 SYDVKM. Trimming shortened V by 7 bases and J by 6 bases, and 16 bases separated the two germline ends. This CDR3 has 14 residues. The table came from immunoSEQ multiplex PCR; TCRdb's copy has only in-frame clones and leaves some out. The sample lists about 360,000 clones, 81% occurring once. The genes are TRBV28 and TRBJ1-5, with no clear D. The sequenced sample was peripheral blood. The TCR was taken from a human donor with acute or convalescent COVID-19. The donor label of this sample is uncertain. In DNA, the CDR3 is TGTGCCAGCACCCCCGTTGTCACCGGTCAGCCCCAGCATTTT. Its translation: CASTPVVTGQPQHF.